This T cell receptor beta chain was sequenced for a study of blood T cells in healthy people across ages (dated by TCRdb to between 2014 and 2017). About the full investigation: In model experiments, template switching captured roughly one uniquely barcoded TCR beta cDNA molecule for every two T cells. Donors were grouped into four age groups: young (average 16 years), middle-aged (under 40), aged (over 55) and long-lived (approximately 82). The study measured age-related changes in TCR beta repertoire diversity using deep sequencing normalized with unique cDNA molecular identifiers. To avoid experimental bias, donors of different ages were randomly spread across the sequencing lanes. For two donors (one aged 18 to 30 and one aged 80 or older), the study analyzed two additional independent replicas of 1 million unique cDNA reads from the same blood draw.

Systemically healthy Caucasian individuals from Russia, some 36 in total and aged about 6 to 95 years, were included as donors. About 10 milliliters of peripheral blood were collected from each donor into EDTA-treated Vacutainer tubes. PBMCs were isolated by Ficoll-Paque density-gradient centrifugation, with at least 7 million obtained per sample. Trizol reagent was used to extract total RNA from the PBMCs, yielding at least 5.5 micrograms per sample. Naive CD45RAhigh/CD27high T cell percentages were measured by flow cytometry on a PBMC aliquot from every donor. A remark on this clonotype: Its cognate antigen has yet to be identified. A much larger clonotype is one base distant, so this may be a read error.

The protocol used for the library was 5' RACE. The sequencer listed for this sample is Illumina HiSeq 2500. The second PCR ran for about 6 to 11 cycles and used a J-beta primer mix along with a sample-barcoded 5' primer. A template-switch 5' adaptor carrying 12 random nucleotides introduced a unique molecular identifier onto each TCR beta cDNA molecule. At least 2.5 million CDR3-containing paired-end reads were obtained from each sample. The Mint cDNA synthesis kit, primed by a TRBC-specific oligonucleotide, was used to synthesize first-strand cDNA from all RNA. Following uracil-DNA glycosylase treatment, a first 18-cycle PCR with universal primers M1SS and BC2_uni_R was performed on all cDNA. On the authors' methods: For normalization, 1 million high-quality reads were randomly selected from each sample, with every read carrying a distinct molecular identifier. Reads sharing molecular identifiers were discarded rather than binned into consensus sequences. MiTCR, run with a Q25 quality threshold and the strictest error-elimination algorithm, handled CDR3 identification, clonotype clustering and error correction. A nonparametric unseen species model with Euler transformation was used to estimate lower-bound total TCR beta diversity. Through fastp at Q25 and MiXCR, TCRdb rebuilt clones from the public reads, retaining in-frame beta chains. Every distinct CDR3 protein forms one entry, paired with its most common genes and DNA. The V and J calls reflect TCRdb's pipeline rather than the authors' work. In this sample the table shows 800,000 to 950,000 distinct CDR3 sequences, roughly 43% of which occur a single time. Under 15% of the sample is held by the ten biggest clonotypes.

The CDR3 holds 11 amino acids from the cysteine to the phenylalanine. Only CDR3 DNA remains: 33 bases, in frame from the first base. Reading the germline V gene (reference sequence) gives CDR1 MNHNY and CDR2 SVGAGI. The V end loses 2 bases and the J end loses 6 bases, and a stretch of 5 bases separates them. Paper-wide results and their limitations: There was a strong correlation between observed TCR beta diversity and the percentage of naive T cells measured by flow cytometry. Compared with the aged group, the long-lived group had more naive CD4+ T cells, fewer expanded clones and increased TCR diversity, suggesting age selection. Observed TCR beta diversity per million T cells fell roughly linearly with age, and a significant reduction was already apparent by age around 36. Since profiling was done on bulk unsorted PBMCs, naive and antigen-experienced compartments could not be conclusively compared. Total diversity estimates from one million sequenced T cells were considered lower bounds and underestimates. Because donor CMV infection status was unknown, age-related changes in expanded clonotypes were potentially confounded.

Material: blood. The clonotype originates from a man under 40 in good health. The rearranged chain carries TRBV6-6 and TRBJ2-7; the D gene is not confidently resolved. The nucleotides are TGTGCCAGCAGTTACCGCTGCGAGCAGTACTTC. Its translation is CASSYRCEQYF.